These 9 T cell receptor beta chains came from one sample sequenced in a study of blood T cell repertoires in COVID-19. Profiling relied on immunoSEQ multiplex PCR, and the TCRdb table lists in-frame clones only, not all of them. Altogether around 320,000 clones are present, around 88% being singletons, with the ten largest covering under 8%. Sample: peripheral blood. Receptors were obtained from a woman aged 25-40 years who had recovered from COVID-19.

This chain uses TRBV2 with TRBJ1-5; 7 bases are a match to TRBD1. This CDR3 spans 14 amino acids. V gave up 5 bases and J gave up 4 bases; unmatched junction bases: 5. Germline-derived CDR1 and CDR2 are SNHLY and FYNNEI. This CDR3 reads CASSRQGTNQPQHF. DNA for the CDR3: TGTGCCAGCAGTAGACAGGGAACTAATCAGCCCCAGCATTTT.

The chain is built from TRBV14 and TRBJ2-3; tentative D call: TRBD1 (5 bases). CDR1 and CDR2 (germline): SGHDN, FVKESK. The CDR3 is made up of 13 amino acids. V lost 1 base, J lost 7 bases, and 9 bases lay in between. Here the CDR3 DNA reads TGTGCCAGCAGCCAAGGAGGACAAAATACGCAGTATTTT. Residues: CASSQGGQNTQYF.

At least ten counts were recorded for this clone. In DNA, the CDR3 is TGTGCCAGCAGTTTAACCGGGACGGGAGGATATGGCTACACCTTC. Translating it yields CASSLTGTGGYGYTF. This sequence joins TRBV27 and TRBJ1-2; possible D gene TRBD1, 5 bases. The CDR3 sequence is 15 residues long. Germline V gene sequence: CDR1 MNHEY, CDR2 SMNVEV (reference sequence). The V and J ends lost 2 bases and 5 bases respectively, with 15 bases between them.

This rearrangement joins TRBV5-8 to TRBJ2-1; no definite D call. The CDR3 runs 17 residues. Germline assignment: CDR1 SGHTS and CDR2 YDEGEE. V lost 0 bases to trimming and J lost 0 bases, with 13 bases between them. The CDR3 DNA follows: TGTGCCAGCAGCTTGGCCGAAGCGTCAAGCTCCTACAATGAGCAGTTCTTC. This codes for CASSLAEASSSYNEQFF. The full variable domain, with the rest looked up from reference TRBV5-8 and TRBJ2-1, is EAGVTQSPTHLIKTRGQQATLRCSPISGHTSVYWYQQALGLGLQFLLWYDEGEERNRGNFPPRFSGRQFPNYSSELNVNALELEDSALYLCASSLAEASSSYNEQFFGPGTRLTVL.

DNA of the CDR3: TGTGCCAGCAGCCCCCTAGGGGCCTACACTGAAGCTTTCTTT. As protein: CASSPLGAYTEAFF. The V gene is TRBV11-1, the J gene TRBJ1-1; D may be TRBD1 (5 bases). Germline lookup yields CDR1 SGHAT and CDR2 FQDESV (reference sequence). V lost 5 bases, J lost 3 bases, and 13 bases lay in between. The CDR3 is 14 amino acids.

V is TRBV5-4 and J is TRBJ2-5, with TRBD1 matching over 9 bases. Germline CDR1 reads SGHNT; CDR2 reads YYREEE (reference sequence). The CDR3 has 14 amino acids. V lost 2 bases to trimming and J lost 5 bases; unmatched junction nucleotides: 4. CDR3 DNA sequence: TGTGCCAGCAGCTTCGGGACAGGGTGGGAGACCCAGTACTTC. Its protein product is CASSFGTGWETQYF. The variable domain in full, with the rest retrieved from reference TRBV5-4 and TRBJ2-5, is ETGVTQSPTHLIKTRGQQVTLRCSSQSGHNTVSWYQQALGQGPQFIFQYYREEENGRGNFPPRFSGLQFPNYSSELNVNALELDDSALYLCASSFGTGWETQYFGPGTRLLVL.

J is TRBJ2-1 and V is TRBV6-5; 9 nucleotides align to TRBD2. CDR1 is MNHEY and CDR2 is SVGAGI in the germline V gene. The ends lost 7 bases at V and 4 bases at J; junction bases unmatched: 8. The CDR3 length is 15 residues. The CDR3 here is CASTLAGTDYNEQFF. The CDR3 bases are TGTGCCAGCACCCTAGCGGGGACGGATTACAATGAGCAGTTCTTC.

This chain joins TRBV24-1 and TRBJ2-7; TRBD1 agrees at 8 bases. The CDR3 is 13 amino acids. Germline V gives CDR1 KGHDR, CDR2 SFDVKD. CDR3 in DNA: TGTTCGACCAGTACAGGGGGTACCTACGAGCAGTACTTC. Amino acid sequence: CSTSTGGTYEQYF.

This chain connects TRBV30 to TRBJ1-5; 8 bases align to TRBD1. J was trimmed by 5 bases and V by 3 bases; bases with no gene match: 9. In germline, CDR1 is GTSNPN, CDR2 SVGIG (reference sequence). The CDR3 has 15 residues. CDR3 DNA: TGTGCCTGGAGCCAGGGGGCCGGTGTCTATCAGCCCCAGCATTTT. Its protein is CAWSQGAGVYQPQHF. Looking up the rest from reference TRBV30 and TRBJ1-5 gives the full variable domain: SQTIHQWPATLVQPVGSPLSLECTVEGTSNPNLYWYRQAAGRGLQLLFYSVGIGQISSEVPQNLSASRPQDRQFILSSKKLLLSDSGFYLCAWSQGAGVYQPQHFGDGTRLSIL.